This T cell receptor (beta chain) was documented in a study of T cells in women clearing cervical HPV infection. Broader study findings: CIN3+ cases had significantly higher TCR repertoire richness than controls, but evenness did not differ. It is unknown whether associations predate infection; no effector/memory or HPV-specific sorting.

As for this clone: Its antigen remains unidentified. The read terminates 3 residues ahead of where the CDR3 ends, so the germline J gene completes it.

The CDR3 covers 15 residues. V lost 5 bases to trimming and J lost 4 bases; unmatched junction nucleotides: 5. Germline V lookup: CDR1 LNHDA, CDR2 SQIVND (reference sequence). Sequenced by immunoSEQ multiplex PCR; TCRdb stores in-frame clones only, minus some. Its clone listing holds about 30,000 clones. The TCR originated in a woman aged 18 to 75 with a cervical HPV16 infection that either progressed to CIN3+ or cleared (not recorded which). What was sequenced was blood buffy coat. The chain carries TRBV19 and TRBJ2-7; 13 bases fit TRBD2. CDR3 in amino acids: CASSYRLAGGYEQYF. The CDR3 bases that were read are TGTGCCAGTAGTTACCGACTAGCGGGAGGTTACGAG.